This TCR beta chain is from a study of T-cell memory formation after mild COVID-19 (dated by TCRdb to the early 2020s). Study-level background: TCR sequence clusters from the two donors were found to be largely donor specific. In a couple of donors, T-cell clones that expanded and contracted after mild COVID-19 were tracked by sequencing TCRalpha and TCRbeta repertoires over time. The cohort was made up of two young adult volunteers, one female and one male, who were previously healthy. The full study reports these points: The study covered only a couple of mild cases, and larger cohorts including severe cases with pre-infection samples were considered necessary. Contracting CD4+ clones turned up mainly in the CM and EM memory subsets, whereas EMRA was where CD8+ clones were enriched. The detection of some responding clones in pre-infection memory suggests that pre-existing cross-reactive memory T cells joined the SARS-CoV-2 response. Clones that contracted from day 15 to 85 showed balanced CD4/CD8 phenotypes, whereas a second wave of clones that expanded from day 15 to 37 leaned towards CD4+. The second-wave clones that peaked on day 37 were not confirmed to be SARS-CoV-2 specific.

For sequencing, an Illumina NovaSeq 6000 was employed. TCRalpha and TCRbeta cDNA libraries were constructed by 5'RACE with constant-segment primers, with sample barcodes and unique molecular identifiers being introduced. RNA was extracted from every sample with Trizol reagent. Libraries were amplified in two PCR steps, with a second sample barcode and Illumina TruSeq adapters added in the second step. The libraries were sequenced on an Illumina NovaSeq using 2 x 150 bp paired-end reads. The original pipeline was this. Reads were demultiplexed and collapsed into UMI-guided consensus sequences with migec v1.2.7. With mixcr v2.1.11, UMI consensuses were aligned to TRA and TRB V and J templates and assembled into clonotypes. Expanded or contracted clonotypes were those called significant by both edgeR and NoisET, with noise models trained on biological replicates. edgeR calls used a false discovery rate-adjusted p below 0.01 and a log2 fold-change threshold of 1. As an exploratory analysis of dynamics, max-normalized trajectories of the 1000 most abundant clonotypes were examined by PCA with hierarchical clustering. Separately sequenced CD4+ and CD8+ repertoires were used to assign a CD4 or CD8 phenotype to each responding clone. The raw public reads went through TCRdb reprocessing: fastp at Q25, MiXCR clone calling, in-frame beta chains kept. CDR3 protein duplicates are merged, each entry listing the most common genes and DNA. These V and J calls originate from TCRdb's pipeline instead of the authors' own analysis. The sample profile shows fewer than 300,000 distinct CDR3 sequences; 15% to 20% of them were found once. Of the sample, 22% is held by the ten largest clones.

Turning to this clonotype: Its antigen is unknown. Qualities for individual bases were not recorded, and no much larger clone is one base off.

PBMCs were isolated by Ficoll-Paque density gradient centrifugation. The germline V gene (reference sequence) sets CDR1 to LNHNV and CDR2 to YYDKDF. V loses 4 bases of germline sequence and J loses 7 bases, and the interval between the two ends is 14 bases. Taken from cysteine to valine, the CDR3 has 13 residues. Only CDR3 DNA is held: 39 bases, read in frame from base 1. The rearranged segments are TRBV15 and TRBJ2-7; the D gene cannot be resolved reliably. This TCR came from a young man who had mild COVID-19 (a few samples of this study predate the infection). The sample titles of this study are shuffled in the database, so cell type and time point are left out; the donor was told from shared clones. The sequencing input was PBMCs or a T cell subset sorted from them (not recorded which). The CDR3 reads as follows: CATSIGVLGEQYV. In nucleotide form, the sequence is TGTGCCACCAGCATTGGGGTGCTTGGGGAGCAGTACGTC.